This T cell receptor (beta chain) was sequenced during a study of T cell repertoires in cytomegalovirus infection. Concerning this clonotype itself: Its antigen is currently unknown.

Broader study findings: Adding up the frequency of public TCR beta families identified people who carried CMV plus the relevant HLA. HLA-C-restricted CMV-specific TCR beta clonotypes prevailed in the ex vivo response.

Trimming removed 5 bases from V and 0 bases from J; junction bases left unmatched: 15. This CDR3 is 19 amino acids long. Using its own MiXCR run on the reads, TCRdb lists one record per CDR3 protein. Of about 700,000 distinct CDR3 sequences listed, around a third are singletons. V usage is TRBV12-3 or TRBV12-4 and J usage is TRBJ1-3; 8 bases line up with TRBD1. This TCR came from a human donor in good health (CMV status not recorded). Some clones in this sample may be carry-over from other donors' samples. The sample in question was cultured PBMCs, obtained from culture after CMV antigen stimulation. The CDR3 DNA reads TGTGCCAGCAGTCCTAACCAGGGGGCCCTATCGAACTCTGGAAACACCATATATTTT. Protein product: CASSPNQGALSNSGNTIYF.